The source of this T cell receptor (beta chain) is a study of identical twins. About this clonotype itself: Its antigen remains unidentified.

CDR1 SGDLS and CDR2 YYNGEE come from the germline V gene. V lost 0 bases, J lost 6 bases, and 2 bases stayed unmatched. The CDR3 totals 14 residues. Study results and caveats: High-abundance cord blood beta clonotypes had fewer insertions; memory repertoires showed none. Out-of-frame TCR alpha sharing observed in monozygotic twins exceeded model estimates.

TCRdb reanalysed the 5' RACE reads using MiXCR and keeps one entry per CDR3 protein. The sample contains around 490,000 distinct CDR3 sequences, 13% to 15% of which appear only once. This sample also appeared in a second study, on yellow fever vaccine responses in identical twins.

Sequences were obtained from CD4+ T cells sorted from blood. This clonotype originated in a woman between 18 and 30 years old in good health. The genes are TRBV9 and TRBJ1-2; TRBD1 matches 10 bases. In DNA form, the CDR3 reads TGTGCCAGCAGCGTAGGTGGGACAGGGGATGGCTACACCTTC. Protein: CASSVGGTGDGYTF.